This record looks at one T cell receptor (beta chain) sequence and its context. Its matching antigen is unknown. Using immunoSEQ multiplex PCR, the repertoire was profiled, and TCRdb retains in-frame clones only, with some absent. The sample records some 250,000 clones, roughly four fifths being singletons. The data were obtained in a study of Tregs in tolerant kidney transplant recipients. This CDR3 region has 16 residues. Trimming cost V 0 bases and J 7 bases, with 13 bases left between them. Germline V gene lookup returns CDR1 MGHRA and CDR2 YSYEKL. Study conclusions and caveats: Validation in larger populations is needed because few patients were studied.

The chain uses TRBV4-1 and TRBJ1-6; D not certain. The sequencing input was CD4+ T cells from blood. This sequence originates from a human donor in good health. The CDR3, as DNA: TGCGCCAGCAGCCAAGAAGGTCCGGGCATGAATTCACCCCTCCACTTT. Amino acids: CASSQEGPGMNSPLHF.